This record covers a single T cell receptor (beta chain). In the study's own analysis: Nucleated cell counts were estimated from reference gene primer amplification. The repertoire was sequenced with immunoSEQ multiplex PCR; TCRdb's copy has only in-frame clones and lacks some. The V and J calls and clone size come from that table; D and trimming were worked out from the DNA. The sample has about 80,000 clones; approximately 80% are singletons. The CDR3 is made up of 16 amino acids. Deletions cut 3 bases from V and 0 bases from J, with 12 bases between. Germline values: CDR1 SGHAT, CDR2 FQNNGV. This sample was taken from a study of blood T cell repertoires in COVID-19. About the research overall: Samples representing acute and convalescent COVID-19 were sourced from the United States, Italy and Spain. From T cells, B-cell-depleted T cells, or PBMCs came the material, which was cDNA or gDNA.

The sequenced material came from peripheral blood. The V and J genes are TRBV11-2 and TRBJ1-5; D not resolved. The clonotype comes from an elderly man with active or convalescent COVID-19. DNA for the CDR3: TGTGCCAGCAGCTTGGCACCAGGAAATAGCAATCAGCCCCAGCATTTT. Its protein is CASSLAPGNSNQPQHF.